This T cell receptor beta chain emerged from a study of cytomegalovirus exposure and HLA in healthy donors. This clone was seen a handful of times. The antigen remains unidentified. Findings and caveats of the study: After further analysis at a later stage, 16,951 TCR beta sequences were associated with HLA alleles at 0.05 false discovery rate. In presence/absence analyses, roughly uniform sequencing depth across donors was assumed.

PCR used 60 Vbeta primers and 13 Jbeta primers. Profiling relied on immunoSEQ multiplex PCR, and the TCRdb table lists in-frame clones only, not all of them. The table shows 150,000 to 200,000 clones, with approximately 80% occurring only once. The receptor comes from a woman between 40 and 55 years old in good health and CMV-seronegative. The sample was PBMCs.

DNA for the CDR3: TGTGCCACCAGCAGAGCCAGGGGGCGCCTGGAGACCCAGTACTTC. Protein: CATSRARGRLETQYF. The chain carries TRBV15 and TRBJ2-5; 8 bases match TRBD1. The V segment lost 1 base and the J segment 5 bases; nucleotides outside the gene matches: 6. The CDR3 consists of 15 residues. CDR1 is LNHNV, CDR2 YYDKDF, per germline (reference sequence). The whole variable domain, filled in from reference TRBV15 and TRBJ2-5, reads DAMVIQNPRYQVTQFGKPVTLSCSQTLNHNVMYWYQQKSSQAPKLLFHYYDKDFNNEADTPDNFQSRRPNTSFCFLDIRSPGLGDTAMYLCATSRARGRLETQYFGPGTRLLVL.